These 17 T cell receptor beta chains originate from one sample sequenced in a study of tumor-infiltrating lymphocytes in primary liver carcinoma. The investigators made TCR beta cDNA from about 500 ng total RNA, using a constant-region primer. Sequencing libraries for TCR beta derived from three nested multiplex PCR rounds that used slightly modified ARM-PCR. Rounds one and two of PCR, each of approximately 11 cycles, were primed with TRBV1-TRBV30 forward primers and a C-beta reverse primer. TCRdb redid the calling of the multiplex PCR reads with MiXCR, one entry per CDR3 protein. The repertoire includes tens of thousands of distinct CDR3 sequences, 55% to 75% of them detected once, and about a quarter sits in the top ten. For each extraction, RNA and DNA were obtained together from about 20-30 mg of unsorted bulk tissue. Sequencing used liver tumor tissue from sampling region 4. This sample's subset: tumor region T4, right-lateral pole. These receptors all come from a man between 40 and 49 years old with primary liver carcinoma and hepatitis B virus infection.

In its sample, this clonotype ranks as medium-sized. This chain connects TRBV6-5 to TRBJ1-3; D gene uncertain. CDR1 and CDR2 from the germline V gene are MNHEY and SVGAGI. The CDR3 loop spans 14 amino acids. V shed 8 bases and J shed 0 bases, with 11 bases lying between them. The CDR3: CASGRHISGNTIYF. The CDR3 DNA is TGTGCCAGCGGCAGGCATATCTCTGGAAACACCATATATTTT.

Worth noting for this clonotype: Given the absence of the conserved phenylalanine or tryptophan at the CDR3 end, a read error is likely. The V call is TRBV10-3, the J call TRBJ2-3; D call uncertain. Germline CDR1 is ENHRY and CDR2 is SYGVKD. V lost 1 base and J 5 bases, leaving 7 bases between the germline ends. This CDR3 is built from 13 residues. The CDR3 spells CAISECEEDTQYY. CDR3 nucleotides: TGTGCCATCAGTGAGTGTGAGGAAGATACGCAGTATTAT.

This clonotype was detected once. Mismatch with germline at one junction end may stem from a read error. The chain recombines TRBV29-1 with TRBJ2-2; TRBD2 agrees at 7 bases. There are 15 residues in the CDR3. Germline CDR1 SQVTM, CDR2 ANQGSEA. In DNA form, the CDR3 reads TGTATCGTTGAAGACGCCGCGGGAGCCCCCGGGGAACTGTTTTTT. Encoded protein: CIVEDAAGAPGELFF.

This chain joins TRBV5-1 and TRBJ1-5, with a possible D match to TRBD1 (5 bases). The CDR3 runs to 15 residues. In germline, CDR1 is SGHRS, CDR2 YFSETQ. DNA for the CDR3: TGCACAAGCAGCTTGATGGCAGGGAGCGATCAGCCCCAGCATTTT. Translated: CTSSLMAGSDQPQHF.

Remarks on this clonotype: Mismatch with germline at one junction end may stem from a read error. The chain combines TRBV6-1 with TRBJ2-1, with 8 nucleotides matching TRBD2. This CDR3 spans 13 amino acids. Germline V CDR1 and CDR2: MNHNS, SASEGT. CDR3 residues: CAISENGRGGSFF. In nucleotides, the CDR3 is TGTGCCATCAGTGAAAACGGGAGGGGGGGCTCTTTCTTC.

The rearrangement joins TRBV29-1 to TRBJ2-3, with D perhaps TRBD2 (6 bases). Germline-derived CDR1 and CDR2 are SQVTM and ANQGSEA. CDR3 length: 15 residues. V lost 7 bases, J lost 0 bases, and 17 bases lay in between. This CDR3 is CSAVNIGTSTDTQYF. The CDR3 DNA is TGCAGCGCTGTAAATATCGGGACTAGCACAGATACGCAGTATTTT.

Notes on this clonotype: A single base separates this from a much larger clone, so it may be a read error. The chain couples TRBV28 to TRBJ2-1; possibly TRBD2 for D (6 bases). This CDR3 is built from 14 residues. CDR1 is MDHEN and CDR2 is SYDVKM in the germline V gene. The CDR3 DNA follows: TGTGCCAGCAGTTTTACCGGGAGAGGCAATGGGCAGTTCTTC. Translation gives CASSFTGRGNGQFF.

A note on this clonotype: One end of the junction is discordant with germline, which a read error may explain. CDR3 residues: CASSPESGTSSYDEQFF. As DNA, the CDR3 is TGTGCTAGCAGCCCCGAATCGGGAACAAGCTCCTACGATGAGCAGTTCTTC. This rearrangement joins TRBV5-4 to TRBJ2-1, with D possibly TRBD2 on 5 matching bases. Germline V gene sequence: CDR1 SGHNT, CDR2 YYREEE (reference sequence). The CDR3 spans 17 residues.

A note on this clonotype: One base away lies a much larger clone, so this may be a sequencing read error. CDR3 sequence: CTSSLSGNQETQYF. In nucleotides, the CDR3 is TGTACCAGCAGTTTATCAGGGAACCAAGAGACCCAGTACTTC. V is TRBV28 and J is TRBJ2-5; maybe TRBD1 (5 bases). CDR3 length equals 14 residues. Germline CDR1 reads MDHEN; CDR2 reads SYDVKM.

This clonotype is medium-sized in the sample. The rearrangement joins TRBV11-2 to TRBJ2-7; 7 positions match TRBD1. Germline CDR1 reads SGHAT; CDR2 reads FQNNGV. This CDR3 is built from 13 residues. The J segment lost 5 bases and the V segment lost 4 bases, leaving 5 bases of the junction unmatched. In DNA form, the CDR3 reads TGTGCCAGCAGCTCAGACAGGGTGGACGAGCAGTACTTC. Its protein product is CASSSDRVDEQYF. Drawing the rest from reference TRBV11-2 and TRBJ2-7, the complete variable domain is EAGVAQSPRYKIIEKRQSVAFWCNPISGHATLYWYQQILGQGPKLLIQFQNNGVVDDSQLPKDRFSAERLKGVDSTLKIQPAKLEDSAVYLCASSSDRVDEQYFGPGTRLTVT.

This chain connects TRBV18 to TRBJ2-2; TRBD1 aligns across 8 bases. CDR3 length equals 16 residues. Trimming at V came to 6 bases and at J to 3 bases, leaving 9 bases not matched to a gene. In germline, CDR1 is KGHSH, CDR2 LQKENI. The CDR3 reads CASSLSGTGYTGELFF. DNA for the CDR3: TGTGCCAGCTCTCTCTCCGGGACAGGATACACCGGGGAGCTGTTTTTT.

This clonotype was counted at least ten times. The chain carries TRBV30 and TRBJ1-5, with 7 nucleotides matching TRBD1. Germline lookup yields CDR1 GTSNPN and CDR2 SVGIG (reference sequence). V was pared by 5 bases and J by 0 bases, with 4 bases of the junction left unmatched. The CDR3 is 14 residues long. The CDR3 region has the DNA TGTGCCTGGGGGCAGGGGGATAGCAATCAGCCCCAGCATTTT. As protein: CAWGQGDSNQPQHF.

This clonotype has only a few counts. This chain links TRBV19 with TRBJ2-6; perhaps TRBD1 as D (5 bases). The germline V gene encodes CDR1 LNHDA and CDR2 SQIVND (reference sequence). The CDR3 sequence is 14 residues long. Trimming removed 8 bases at V and 1 base at J, with 9 bases between. CDR3 in DNA: TGTGCCAGTCCCACAGGATCTGGGGCCAACGTCCTGACTTTC. It encodes CASPTGSGANVLTF.

As concerns this clonotype: A junction boundary mismatches the germline segment, possibly from a read error. The chain uses TRBV7-6 and TRBJ2-2, with D unclear. Germline V gene lookup returns CDR1 SGHVS and CDR2 FNYEAQ. The CDR3 covers 14 residues. The CDR3 bases are TGTGCCGGCAGCTTAGAGTCTAACACCGGGGAGCTGTTTTTT. This gives the protein CAGSLESNTGELFF.

This clonotype was seen only a few times. This rearrangement joins TRBV20-1 to TRBJ2-7; D call uncertain. CDR1 and CDR2 (germline): DFQATT, SNEGSKA (reference sequence). V was cut by 3 bases and J by 1 base, with 10 bases left in between. The CDR3 length is 13 residues. CDR3 in amino acids: CSASSPISYEQYF. The CDR3 nucleotides read TGCAGTGCTAGTTCCCCCATATCCTACGAGCAGTACTTC.

This clonotype was counted many times. The CDR3 spells CASSFPGSSGTKNIQYF. CDR3 coding DNA: TGTGCCAGCAGCTTTCCCGGGTCTAGCGGGACCAAAAACATTCAGTACTTC. The J gene is TRBJ2-4, the V gene TRBV11-1; 9 bases match TRBD2. V shed 3 bases and J 2 bases; nucleotides not matched to a gene: 8. Germline V CDR1 and CDR2: SGHAT, FQDESV (reference sequence). The CDR3 is 17 residues long.

With regard to this clonotype: A read error may be the cause here, since a much bigger clone is one base away. This sequence joins TRBV2 and TRBJ2-1; D ambiguous. The germline CDR1 and CDR2 sequences are SNHLY and FYNNEI. This CDR3 comprises 12 residues. Between the trimmed V and J ends, which lost 6 bases and 8 bases, there was a span of 11 bases. CDR3 in DNA: TGTGCCAGCAGCCGGAGAGGCGATGAGCAGTTCTTC. This encodes CASSRRGDEQFF.